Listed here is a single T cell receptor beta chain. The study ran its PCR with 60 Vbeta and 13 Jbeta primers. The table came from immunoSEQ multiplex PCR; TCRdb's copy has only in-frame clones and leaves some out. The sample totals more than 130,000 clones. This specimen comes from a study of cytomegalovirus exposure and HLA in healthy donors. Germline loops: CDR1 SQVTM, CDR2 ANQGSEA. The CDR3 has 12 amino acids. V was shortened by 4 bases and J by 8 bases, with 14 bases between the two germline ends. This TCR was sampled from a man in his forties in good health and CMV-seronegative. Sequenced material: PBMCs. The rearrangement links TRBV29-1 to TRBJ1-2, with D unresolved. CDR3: CSVGPHAEGYTF. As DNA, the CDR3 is TGCAGCGTTGGGCCGCATGCGGAAGGCTACACCTTC. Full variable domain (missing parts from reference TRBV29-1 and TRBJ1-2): SAVISQKPSRDICQRGTSLTIQCQVDSQVTMMFWYRQQPGQSLTLIATANQGSEATYESGFVIDKFPISRPNLTFSTLTVSNMSPEDSSIYLCSVGPHAEGYTFGSGTRLTVV.